The clone carrying this T cell receptor beta chain showed up just once. Its antigen is not known. The data belong to a study of a mutant IDH1 vaccine in newly diagnosed glioma. The wider study: Vaccination was launched 4-6 weeks after radiotherapy alone, or with temozolomide cycles.

The time point: week 11, during vaccination. Every vaccine dose comprised 300 ug of mutant IDH1 20-mer peptide plus topical imiquimod. Some clones are missing from TCRdb's copy, which holds only in-frame ones; the method was immunoSEQ multiplex PCR. The sample shows roughly 120,000 clones, roughly nine tenths of them seen only once. The CDR3 consists of 16 residues. V dropped 4 bases and J dropped 2; count of bases not matched to a gene: 9. Germline values: CDR1 SGHDN, CDR2 FVKESK. The sample consisted of PBMCs, taken from a glioma patient whose treatment included an IDH1 peptide vaccine. The TCR originated in a woman aged 50 to 60 with glioma. J is TRBJ2-7 and V is TRBV14, with 9 nucleotides matching TRBD2. The DNA for the CDR3 is TGTGCCAGCAGCCGTTCGACTAGCGGTCTTCCCTACGAGCAGTACTTC. Translation gives CASSRSTSGLPYEQYF. Based on the CDR3 plus reference TRBV14 and TRBJ2-7, the full variable domain is EAGVTQFPSHSVIEKGQTVTLRCDPISGHDNLYWYRRVMGKEIKFLLHFVKESKQDESGMPNNRFLAERTGGTYSTLKVQPAELEDSGVYFCASSRSTSGLPYEQYFGPGTRLTVT.